The source of this T cell receptor (beta chain) is a study of OX40 agonist ivuxolimab in advanced cancers. Study details: Patients were treated with ivuxolimab, an agonistic anti-OX40 (CD134) antibody. The study enrolled dose-escalation patients with hepatocellular carcinoma, melanoma, renal cell or head and neck cancer.

In the case of this clone: Its target is not known.

Study conclusions and caveats: At doses 0.1 to 3.0 mg/kg, CD4+ and CD8+ clones expanded. On average, a greater number of expanded clones characterised CD8+ T cells relative to CD4+.

Clones were sequenced by immunoSEQ multiplex PCR, and TCRdb holds only the in-frame ones, with some missing. This table has about 98,000 clones, 88% appearing once. The germline V gene encodes CDR1 ENHRY and CDR2 SYGVKD. CDR3 size: 13 residues. V was cut by 7 bases and J by 2 bases, with 12 bases left in between. The chain recombines TRBV10-3 with TRBJ2-7; possibly TRBD2 for D (6 bases). The TCR comes from an adult with an advanced solid tumor such as melanoma, head and neck, liver or kidney cancer. The sequences come from CD4+ or CD8+ T cells sorted from blood, collected in a trial of the OX40 agonist ivuxolimab. The CDR3 region is CAINPGLAYEQYF. The CDR3 coding sequence is TGTGCCATCAACCCGGGACTGGCCTACGAGCAGTACTTC.